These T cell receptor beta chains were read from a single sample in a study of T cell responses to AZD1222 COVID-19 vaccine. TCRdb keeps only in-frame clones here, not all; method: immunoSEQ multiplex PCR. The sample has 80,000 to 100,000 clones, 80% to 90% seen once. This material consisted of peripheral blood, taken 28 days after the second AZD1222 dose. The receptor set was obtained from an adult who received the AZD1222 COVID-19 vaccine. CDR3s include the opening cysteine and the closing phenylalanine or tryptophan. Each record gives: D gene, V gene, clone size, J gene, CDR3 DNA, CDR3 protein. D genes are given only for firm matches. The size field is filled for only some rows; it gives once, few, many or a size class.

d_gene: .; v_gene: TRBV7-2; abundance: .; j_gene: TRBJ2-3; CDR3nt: TGTGCCAGCAGCCGGGACGGCTATTTCGATACGCAGTATTTT; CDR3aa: CASSRDGYFDTQYF
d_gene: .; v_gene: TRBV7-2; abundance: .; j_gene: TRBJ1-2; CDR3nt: TGTGCCAGCAGCTATGACCTCAACTATGGCTACACCTTC; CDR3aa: CASSYDLNYGYTF
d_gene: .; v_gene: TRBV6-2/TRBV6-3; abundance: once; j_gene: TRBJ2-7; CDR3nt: TGTGCCAGCAGTTCCCCCTCCGAGCAGTACTTC; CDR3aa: CASSSPSEQYF
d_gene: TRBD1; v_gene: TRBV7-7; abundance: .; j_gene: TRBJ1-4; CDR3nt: TGTGCTAGCAGCCCCTGGACAGGCGGCAAGGTTAATGAAAAACTGTTTTTT; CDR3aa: CASSPWTGGKVNEKLFF
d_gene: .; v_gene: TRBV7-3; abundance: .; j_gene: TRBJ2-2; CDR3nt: TGTGCCAGCAGCTTGGGATGGGGGAGTGGGACCGGGGAGCTGTTTTTT; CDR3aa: CASSLGWGSGTGELFF
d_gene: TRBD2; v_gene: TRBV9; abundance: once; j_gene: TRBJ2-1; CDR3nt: TGTGCCAGCAGCACGGGACTAGCGGGGCTGGATGGTGAGCAGTTCTTC; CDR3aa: CASSTGLAGLDGEQFF
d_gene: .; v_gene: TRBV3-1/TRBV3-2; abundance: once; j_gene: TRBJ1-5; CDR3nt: TGTGCCAGCAGCTCCGATAGCAATCAGCCCCAGCATTTT; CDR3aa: CASSSDSNQPQHF
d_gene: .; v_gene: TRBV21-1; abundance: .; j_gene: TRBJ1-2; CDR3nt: TGTGCCAGCAGCAATGGGACAGGGGTAGCTAACTATGGCTACACCTTC; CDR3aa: CASSNGTGVANYGYTF
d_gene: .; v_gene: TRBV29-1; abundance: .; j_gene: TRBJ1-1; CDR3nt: TGCAGCGTTGGGGACCAGGACACTGAAGCTTTCTTT; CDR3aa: CSVGDQDTEAFF
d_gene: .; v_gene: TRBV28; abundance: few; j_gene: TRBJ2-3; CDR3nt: TGTGCCAGCAACTCCCCCATCGGACTCACTGATTCAGATACGCAGTATTTT; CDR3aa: CASNSPIGLTDSDTQYF
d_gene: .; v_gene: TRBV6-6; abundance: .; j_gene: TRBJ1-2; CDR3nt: TGTGCCAGCAGTTACGGGACCGGGACAAAGACCGGCTACACCTTC; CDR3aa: CASSYGTGTKTGYTF
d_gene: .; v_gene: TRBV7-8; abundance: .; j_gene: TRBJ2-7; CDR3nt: TGTGCCAGCAGCTTAGCGGGGACCTCCTACGAGCAGTACTTC; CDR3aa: CASSLAGTSYEQYF
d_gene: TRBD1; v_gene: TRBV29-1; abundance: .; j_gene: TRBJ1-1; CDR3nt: TGCAGCGTTGTGGGGACAGGGGGCAAGAACACTGAAGCTTTCTTT; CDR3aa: CSVVGTGGKNTEAFF
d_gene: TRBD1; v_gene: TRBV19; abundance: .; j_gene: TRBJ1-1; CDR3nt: TGTGCCAGTAGTCCCGGTGGCCCCCGACAGGGACACACTGAAGCTTTCTTT; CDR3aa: CASSPGGPRQGHTEAFF
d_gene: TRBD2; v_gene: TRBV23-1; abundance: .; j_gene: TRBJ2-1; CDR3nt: TGCGCCAGCAGTGACAGGGGGACTAGCGGGAGGGCCTGGCTCTACAATGAGCAGTTCTTC; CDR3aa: CASSDRGTSGRAWLYNEQFF
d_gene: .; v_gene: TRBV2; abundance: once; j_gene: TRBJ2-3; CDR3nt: TGTGCCAGCAGTGCTCACCCATTCGCAGAGACAGATACGCAGTATTTT; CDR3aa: CASSAHPFAETDTQYF
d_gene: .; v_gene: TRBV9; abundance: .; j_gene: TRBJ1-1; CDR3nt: TGTGCCAGCAGCGTAAATTTACTCGGTGACACTGAAGCTTTCTTT; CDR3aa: CASSVNLLGDTEAFF
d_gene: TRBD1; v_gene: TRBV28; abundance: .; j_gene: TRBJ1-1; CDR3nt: TGTGCCAGCAGTTTGGGACAGGGGTATCGCACTGAAGCTTTCTTT; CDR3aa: CASSLGQGYRTEAFF
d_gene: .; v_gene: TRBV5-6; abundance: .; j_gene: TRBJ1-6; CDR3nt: TGTGCCAGCAGCTTACGTAATTCACCCCTCCACTTT; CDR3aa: CASSLRNSPLHF